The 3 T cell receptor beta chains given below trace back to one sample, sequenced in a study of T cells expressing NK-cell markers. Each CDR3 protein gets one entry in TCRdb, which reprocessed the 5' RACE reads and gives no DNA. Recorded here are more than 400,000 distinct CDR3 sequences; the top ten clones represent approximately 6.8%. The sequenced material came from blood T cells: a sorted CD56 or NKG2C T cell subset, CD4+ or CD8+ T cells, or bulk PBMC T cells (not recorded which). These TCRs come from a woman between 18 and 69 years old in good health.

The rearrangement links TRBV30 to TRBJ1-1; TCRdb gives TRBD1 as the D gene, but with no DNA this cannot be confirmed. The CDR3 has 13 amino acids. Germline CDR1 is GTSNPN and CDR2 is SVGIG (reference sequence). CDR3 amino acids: CAWGGIGNTEAFF.

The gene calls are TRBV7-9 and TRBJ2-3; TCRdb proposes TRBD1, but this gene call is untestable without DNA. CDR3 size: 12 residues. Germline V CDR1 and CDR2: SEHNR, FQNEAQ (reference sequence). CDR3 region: CASSPLSDTQYF.

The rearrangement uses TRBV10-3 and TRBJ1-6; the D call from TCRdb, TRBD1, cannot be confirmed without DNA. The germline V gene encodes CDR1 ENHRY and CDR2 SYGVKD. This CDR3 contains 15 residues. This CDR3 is CAISGGQANNSPLHF.